This T cell receptor (beta chain) was sequenced in a study of cytomegalovirus exposure and HLA in healthy donors. Notes on the study in general: There were some public TCRs occurring in many donors, but most TCR sequences were rare. Later analysis placed DRB1 highest and HLA-C lowest in TCR association rates, which differed by HLA locus.

As regards this clone: Its antigen remains unknown.

In germline, CDR1 is PRHDT, CDR2 FYEKMQ (reference sequence). Trimming cost V 5 bases and J 9 bases, with 13 bases left between them. The CDR3 has 13 residues. This PCR relied on a set of 60 Vbeta primers and 13 Jbeta primers. Profiling relied on immunoSEQ multiplex PCR, and the TCRdb table lists in-frame clones only, not all of them. The sample carries 100,000 to 150,000 clones, less than 85% recorded once. V and J are TRBV13 and TRBJ2-2, with a weak D call TRBD2 (5 bases). The sequence was collected from a female donor in good health and CMV-seronegative. The specimen was PBMCs. Here the CDR3 reads CASSPGRGRELFF. Written as DNA, the CDR3 is TGTGCCAGCAGCCCTGGACGGGGTAGGGAGCTGTTTTTT.